This T cell receptor (beta chain) was captured by sequencing in a study of shared clonotypes between healthy human individuals (dated by TCRdb to 2020 to 2022). The study in broad terms: A few men and a couple of women, aged 18 to 49 years, made up the cohort. Per donor, three plates each were used for CD4 naive and CD4 memory, two for CD8 naive, and one for CD8 memory. The study deeply sequenced blood TCR repertoires of five healthy adults to estimate repertoire size and the extent of clonotype sharing between individuals. Libraries were prepared and TCR repertoires were sequenced by different laboratories using diverse techniques, in order to increase sequencing depth and limit assay-specific biases. Per donor, leukapheresis produced somewhere between about 0.8 and 9 billion PBMCs.

CDR1 and CDR2 are read off the germline V gene (reference sequence) as SGHNT and YYREEE. The CDR3 starts with the cysteine, ends with the phenylalanine, and has 16 residues. Left in the record is the CDR3 DNA by itself, 48 bases read in frame from the first base. Trimming costs V 2 bases and J 5 bases, and their ends lie 17 bases apart. TCR CDR3 regions were amplified from genomic DNA by multiplex PCR using the deep immunoSEQ assay. Extracted genomic DNA from each cell subset was distributed evenly across all wells of several immunoSEQ 96-well plates, and each plate was treated as a replicate. For sorted subsets, 200 to 250 ng genomic DNA, equal to about 30,000 T cell genomes, was loaded into each replicate PCR. Purified libraries were measured with a Qubit 3.0 fluorometer, size-checked on a Bioanalyzer 2100, and measured again with the KAPA Library Quantification kit. Each immunoSEQ 96-well plate was sequenced on its own single-read 150-cycle Illumina NextSeq 550 flow cell. As for how the authors treated the data: The immunoSEQ output contained only junctional sequences without quality scores, so filtering could not match that applied to full-length reads. To assign V/J genes and CDR3, sequences were annotated using PyIR, a Python wrapper for IgBLAST v1.9, with IMGT germline references. Reads with weak V/J assignments (E-value above 1e-6), missing CDR3, stop codons, out-of-frame junctions, or ambiguous translated residues were removed. V3J clonotypes were defined by identical inferred V gene, J gene, and CDR3 amino acid sequence. Percentage overlap between repertoires was calculated by dividing the number of shared unique clonotypes by the size of the smaller repertoire. RTK rarefaction, the Chao1 estimator, and Recon v2.1 estimates of unobserved clonotypes were used to assess repertoire richness. For all TCRbeta clonotypes obtained by the gDNA method from a few donors, generation probabilities were computed with OLGA. What TCRdb holds here is the immuneACCESS table cut down to in-frame rearrangements. Part of the clones is not present; checked against another copy, under half of the missing clones reflect an unresolved V gene, and the others are unexplained. V, J and clone size derive from that table, while D and trimming were established from the DNA sequence. Across this sample there are over a million clones, with 98% seen only once. The top ten constitute 0.36% of the sample.

Overall results and qualifications from the work: The small number of donors limited the genetic and exposure-history diversity represented. Even with the large sequencing depth, rarefaction of the sorted-subset datasets indicated that sequencing was incomplete. Pairwise subsampling indicated that sequencing depth was expected to affect the degree of clonotype sharing among donors. Naive subsets generally had larger estimated clonotype richness than memory subsets. Compared with non-shared clonotypes, the clonotypes found in all four sorted-subset donors had higher generation probabilities. Only blood was sampled, and tissue TCR repertoires likely differ from those in blood. Across four donors, about 5.2% of naive CD4, roughly 3.8% of naive CD8, approximately 2.5% of memory CD4, and approximately 0.4% of memory CD8 clonotypes were shared.

The donors were healthy, HIV-negative adults who had no recently reported acute infections or vaccinations. Only Caucasian adults living in Nashville, Tennessee, USA were represented among the donors. Magnetic negative selection was used to enrich CD4+ T cells, after which naive cells were positively selected on CD45RA and the negative fraction became the memory subset. Blood was collected by leukapheresis, and PBMCs were isolated by Ficoll-Histopaque density gradient centrifugation and then cryopreserved in liquid nitrogen vapor phase. Analytical flow cytometry was used to check the purity and quantity of each magnetically sorted T cell population. Each sorted fraction had its genomic DNA isolated and then quantified by UV absorbance on a Nanodrop 2000c. In regard to this clone: Its binding antigen is unknown. Qualities for individual bases were not recorded, and no much larger clone is one base off.

Sequences were obtained from naive CD4+ T cells sorted from blood. What this sample's cell subset or site label stands for: CD45RA+ positively selected. The V and J genes are TRBV5-4 and TRBJ2-1; TRBD1 might be the D gene, on 8 matching bases. This TCR came from a man between 25 and 39 years old in good health. DNA sequence: TGTGCCAGCAGCTTTTTTACAGGGGGGACTAACAATGAGCAGTTCTTC. This encodes CASSFFTGGTNNEQFF.